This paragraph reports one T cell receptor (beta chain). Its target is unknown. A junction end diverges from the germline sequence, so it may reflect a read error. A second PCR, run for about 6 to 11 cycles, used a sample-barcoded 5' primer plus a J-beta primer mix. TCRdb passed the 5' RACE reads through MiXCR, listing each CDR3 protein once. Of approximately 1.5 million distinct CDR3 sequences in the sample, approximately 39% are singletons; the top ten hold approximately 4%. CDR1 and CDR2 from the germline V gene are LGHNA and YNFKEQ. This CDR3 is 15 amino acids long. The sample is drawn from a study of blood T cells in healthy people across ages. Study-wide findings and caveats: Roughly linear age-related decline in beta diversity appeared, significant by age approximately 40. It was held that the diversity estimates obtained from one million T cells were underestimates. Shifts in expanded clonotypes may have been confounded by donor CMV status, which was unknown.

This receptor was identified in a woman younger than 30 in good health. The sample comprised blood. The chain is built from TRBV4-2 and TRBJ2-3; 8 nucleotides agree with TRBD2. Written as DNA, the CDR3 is TGTGTCAGCAGCCAACAAGCGGGAGACGCAGATACGCAGTATTTT. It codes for CVSSQQAGDADTQYF.